This T cell receptor beta chain was captured in a study of OX40 agonist ivuxolimab in advanced cancers. As for the study in general: Patients were dosed with the agonistic anti-OX40 (CD134) antibody ivuxolimab. Findings and limits, study-wide: CD4+ and CD8+ blood T cells expanded clonally by week 6 at 0.1 to 3.0 mg/kg. Those patients achieving a partial response at 0.1-3.0 mg/kg showed among the lowest clonal expansion.

No patient had autoimmune disease or received systemic immunosuppression. Libraries were prepared by immunoSEQ multiplex PCR; TCRdb keeps only in-frame clonotypes and omits some of them. The data contain some 80,000 clones, nearly 95% of them seen just once; the ten biggest clones take up just over 20%. A remark on this clone: What it recognizes is unknown.

This specimen was CD4+ or CD8+ T cells sorted from blood, taken in a trial of the OX40 agonist ivuxolimab. The sequence derives from an adult with an advanced solid tumor such as melanoma, head and neck, liver or kidney cancer.

This CDR3 is CASTTGHSPGRETEAFF. CDR3 bases: TGTGCCAGCACCACCGGACATTCTCCCGGTCGAGAGACTGAAGCTTTCTTT. V is TRBV13 and J is TRBJ1-1, with D maybe TRBD1 (5 bases). The germline gives CDR1 PRHDT, CDR2 FYEKMQ (reference sequence). Trimming shortened V by 7 bases and J by 5 bases, and 26 bases separated the two germline ends. The CDR3 has 17 residues.